This TCR beta chain emerged from a study of vaccination effects on CD4 cells after COVID-19. Study results and limitations: Clones from infection and from vaccination both contracted markedly late after vaccination. In the study, convalescent patients were few, and early post-infection timepoints were absent.

CDR1 and CDR2 from the germline V gene are MDHEN and SYDVKM. The CDR3 runs 12 residues. In the ViraFEST assay, antigen-specific CD4+ clonotypes were identified by expansion after peptide-pool stimulation. On approximately day 9 of culture, CD4+ T cells were separated out. Nucleocapsid antibodies were negative in the vaccine recipients, who had never had SARS-CoV-2 infection. A density of approximately 2.2 million PBMC per well was used; these cells were cultured with roughly 10 IU/ml IL-2 and roughly 10 ug/ml peptides. Days 3 and 7 saw half the medium replaced with IL-2 medium. Clones were sequenced by immunoSEQ multiplex PCR, and TCRdb holds only the in-frame ones, with some missing. The sample shows tens of thousands of clones, approximately 81% of them seen only once. This clone occurred a few times. As yet, its antigen is unknown.

The receptor was derived from a human donor who received a COVID-19 vaccine. The chain is built from TRBV28 and TRBJ1-2, with TRBD1 as a possible D gene (5 bases). The starting material was CD4+ T cells from PBMCs cultured with HCoV-NL63 spike peptides, obtained before COVID-19 vaccination. The CDR3 protein is CAAQDVNYGYTF. For the CDR3, the DNA is TGTGCGGCACAGGACGTAAACTATGGCTACACCTTC.